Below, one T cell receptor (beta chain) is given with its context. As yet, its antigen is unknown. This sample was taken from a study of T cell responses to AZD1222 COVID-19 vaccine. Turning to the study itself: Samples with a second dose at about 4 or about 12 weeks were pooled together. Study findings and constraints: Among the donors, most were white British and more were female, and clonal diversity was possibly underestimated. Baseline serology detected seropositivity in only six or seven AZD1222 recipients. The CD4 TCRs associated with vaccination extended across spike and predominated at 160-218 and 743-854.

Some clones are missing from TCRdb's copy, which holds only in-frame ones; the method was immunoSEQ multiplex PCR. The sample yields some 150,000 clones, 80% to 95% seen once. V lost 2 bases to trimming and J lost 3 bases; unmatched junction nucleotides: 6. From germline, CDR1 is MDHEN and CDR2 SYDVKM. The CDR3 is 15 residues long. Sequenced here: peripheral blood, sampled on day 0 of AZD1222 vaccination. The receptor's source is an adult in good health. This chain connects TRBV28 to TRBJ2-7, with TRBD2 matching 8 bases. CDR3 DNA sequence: TGTGCCAGCAGTTTAACGGGACTAGGGTTCTACGAGCAGTACTTC. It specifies CASSLTGLGFYEQYF.